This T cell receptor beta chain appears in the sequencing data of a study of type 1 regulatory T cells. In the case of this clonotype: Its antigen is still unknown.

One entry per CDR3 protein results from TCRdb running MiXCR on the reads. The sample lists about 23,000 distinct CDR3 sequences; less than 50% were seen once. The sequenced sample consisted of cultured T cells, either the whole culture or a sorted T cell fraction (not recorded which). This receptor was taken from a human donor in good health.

The CDR3 nucleotides are TGCAGCGTTTTCACAGGGGGCGCCGGAAACACCATATATTTT. It is translated as CSVFTGGAGNTIYF. V is TRBV29-1 and J is TRBJ1-3; 9 bases match TRBD1. CDR1 is SQVTM and CDR2 is ANQGSEA in the germline V gene. Losses at the gene ends were 5 bases for V and 4 bases for J; bases not matched to a gene: 6. The CDR3 runs 14 residues.